Sequencing of this TCR beta chain was carried out in a study of T-cell memory formation after mild COVID-19. Study-wide context: Clusters of TCRs were largely donor specific. Study-level points and caveats: CD4+ clones that contracted lay mainly in CM and EM; CD8+ ones lay in EMRA. Contracting clones from day 15 to 85 showed balanced CD4/CD8; later expanders favored CD4+.

In TCRdb, the 5' RACE reads were re-called with MiXCR into one record per CDR3 protein. The table includes 100,000 to 150,000 distinct CDR3 sequences, 15% to 20% detected once. Per the germline V gene, CDR1 is SGDLS and CDR2 is YYNGEE. CDR3 size: 15 residues. The V segment lost 2 bases and the J segment 3 bases; nucleotides outside the gene matches: 5. This clonotype showed up just a few times. Its target is not known. Sequenced: PBMCs or a T cell subset sorted from them (not recorded which). The genes are TRBV9 and TRBJ2-1; 7 nucleotides align to TRBD2. This receptor was obtained from an adult woman who had mild COVID-19 (a few samples of this study predate the infection). Cell type and time point are not known. Written as DNA, the CDR3 is TGTGCCAGCAGCGTCAGAGCGGGGATCTACAATGAGCAGTTCTTC. Translated: CASSVRAGIYNEQFF.